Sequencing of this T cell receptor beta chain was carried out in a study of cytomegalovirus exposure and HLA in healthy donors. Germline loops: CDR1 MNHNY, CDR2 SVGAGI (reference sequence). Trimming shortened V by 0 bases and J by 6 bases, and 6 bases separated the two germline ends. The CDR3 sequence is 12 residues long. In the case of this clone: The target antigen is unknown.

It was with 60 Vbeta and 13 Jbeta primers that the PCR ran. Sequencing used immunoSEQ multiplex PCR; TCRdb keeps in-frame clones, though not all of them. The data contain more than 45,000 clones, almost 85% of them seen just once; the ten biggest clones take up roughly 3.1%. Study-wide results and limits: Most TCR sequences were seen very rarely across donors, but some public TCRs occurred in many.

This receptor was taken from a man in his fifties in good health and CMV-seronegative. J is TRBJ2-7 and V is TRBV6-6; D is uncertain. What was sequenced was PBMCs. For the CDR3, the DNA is TGTGCCAGCAGTTACTCTAACGGCGAGCAGTACTTC. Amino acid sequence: CASSYSNGEQYF.